This TCR beta chain came from a study of cytomegalovirus exposure and HLA in healthy donors. Study-wide findings and caveats: In an earlier analysis, about 87% or about 30%: the productive usage of most TCR beta V segments. Researchers counted around 150 TCR beta chains as cytomegalovirus-associated. Relative to the roughly 700-donor mean, N-insertions were reportedly fewer in an Asian-associated ancestry cluster in a later analysis.

Notes on this clone: Its target is unknown.

The PCR was carried out with 60 Vbeta primers and 13 Jbeta primers. The method was immunoSEQ multiplex PCR; TCRdb's version includes in-frame clones alone and lacks a portion of them. The sample totals tens of thousands of clones. The CDR3 extends over 12 amino acids. V lost 9 bases and J lost 2, with 11 bases in between. Germline loops: CDR1 MNHNY, CDR2 SVGAGI (reference sequence). The donors comprised healthy bone marrow donors. The V gene is TRBV6-6, the J gene TRBJ2-7; D uncertain. The TCR sequence derives from a female donor in good health and CMV-seronegative. The sample was PBMCs. The CDR3 DNA sequence: TGTGCCAGTACGACTGGTCCCTACGAGCAGTACTTC. Amino acid sequence: CASTTGPYEQYF.